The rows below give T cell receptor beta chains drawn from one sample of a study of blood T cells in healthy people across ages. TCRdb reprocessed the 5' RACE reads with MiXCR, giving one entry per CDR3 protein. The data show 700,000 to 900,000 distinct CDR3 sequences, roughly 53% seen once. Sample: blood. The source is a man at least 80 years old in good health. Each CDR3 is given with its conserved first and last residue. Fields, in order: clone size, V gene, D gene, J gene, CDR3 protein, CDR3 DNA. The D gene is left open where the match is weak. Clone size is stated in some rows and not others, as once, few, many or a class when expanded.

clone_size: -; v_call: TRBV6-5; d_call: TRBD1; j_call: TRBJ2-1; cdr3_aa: CASSLTGDRSYNEQFF; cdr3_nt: TGTGCCAGCAGTTTAACAGGGGACCGCTCCTACAATGAGCAGTTCTTC
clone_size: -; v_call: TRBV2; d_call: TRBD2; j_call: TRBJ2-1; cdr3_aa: CASGGVAGGPFGQFF; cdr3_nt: TGTGCCAGCGGGGGCGTAGCGGGAGGGCCTTTCGGGCAGTTCTTC
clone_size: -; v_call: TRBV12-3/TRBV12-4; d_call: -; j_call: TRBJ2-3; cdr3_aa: CASSPKGTQYF; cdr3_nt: TGTGCCAGCAGCCCAAAGGGGACGCAGTATTTT
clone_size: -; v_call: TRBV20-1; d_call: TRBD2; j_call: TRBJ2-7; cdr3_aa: CSAPSSSLAGEIADLHEQYF; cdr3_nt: TGCAGTGCTCCTAGCAGTTCTCTAGCGGGAGAGATAGCGGACTTGCACGAGCAGTACTTC
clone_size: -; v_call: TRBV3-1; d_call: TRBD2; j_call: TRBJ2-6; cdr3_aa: CASSRTSAAGANVLTF; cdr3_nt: TGTGCCAGCAGCCGGACTAGCGCAGCTGGGGCCAACGTCCTGACTTTC
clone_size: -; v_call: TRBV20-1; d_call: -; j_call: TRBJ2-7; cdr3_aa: CSARALGQILQYF; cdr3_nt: TGCAGTGCTAGAGCCCTAGGGCAAATATTACAGTACTTC
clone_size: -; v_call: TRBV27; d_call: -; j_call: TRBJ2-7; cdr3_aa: CASSEHRGYSYEQYF; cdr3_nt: TGTGCCAGCAGTGAGCACCGGGGGTACTCCTACGAGCAGTACTTC
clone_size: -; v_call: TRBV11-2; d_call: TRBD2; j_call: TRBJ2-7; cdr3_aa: CASSPIGGVLHYEQYF; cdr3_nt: TGTGCCAGCAGCCCCATCGGGGGGGTCCTTCACTACGAGCAGTACTTC
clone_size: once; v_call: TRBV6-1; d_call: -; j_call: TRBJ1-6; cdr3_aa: CASSEVPGVNSPLHF; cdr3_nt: TGTGCCAGCAGTGAAGTCCCAGGGGTTAATTCACCCCTCCACTTT
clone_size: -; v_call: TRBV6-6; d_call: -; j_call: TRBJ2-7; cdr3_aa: CASTRGDYYEQYF; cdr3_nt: TGTGCCAGCACAAGGGGGGACTACTACGAGCAGTACTTC
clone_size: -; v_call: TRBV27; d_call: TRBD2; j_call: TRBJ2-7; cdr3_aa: CASSLRTSGSTSYEQYF; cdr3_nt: TGTGCCAGCAGTCTTCGGACTAGCGGGAGTACTTCCTACGAGCAGTACTTC
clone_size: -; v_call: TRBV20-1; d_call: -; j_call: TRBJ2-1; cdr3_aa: CSARDASGYNEQFF; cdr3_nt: TGCAGTGCTAGAGATGCCTCGGGCTACAATGAGCAGTTCTTC
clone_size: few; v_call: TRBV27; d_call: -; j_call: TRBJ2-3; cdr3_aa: CASSIQDDTDTQYF; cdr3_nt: TGTGCCAGCAGTATACAGGACGACACAGATACGCAGTATTTT
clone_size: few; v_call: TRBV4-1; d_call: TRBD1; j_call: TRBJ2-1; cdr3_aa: CASSQGAGGVYEQFF; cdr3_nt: TGCGCCAGCAGCCAAGGGGCAGGGGGCGTCTATGAGCAGTTCTTC
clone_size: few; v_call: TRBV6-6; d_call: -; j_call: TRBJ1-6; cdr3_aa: CASSYFRLPNSPLHF; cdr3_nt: TGTGCCAGCAGTTACTTCAGACTTCCAAATTCACCCCTCCACTTT
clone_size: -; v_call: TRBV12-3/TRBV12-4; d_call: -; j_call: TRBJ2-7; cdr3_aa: CASARDMAYEQYF; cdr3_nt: TGTGCCAGCGCCCGGGACATGGCCTACGAGCAGTACTTC
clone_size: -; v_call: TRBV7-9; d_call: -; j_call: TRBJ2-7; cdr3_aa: CASSLAQGTASYEQYF; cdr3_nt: TGTGCCAGCAGCTTAGCTCAGGGGACGGCGTCCTACGAGCAGTACTTC
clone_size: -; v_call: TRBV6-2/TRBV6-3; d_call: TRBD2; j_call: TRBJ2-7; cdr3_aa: CASRAWTSGGPEQYF; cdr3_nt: TGTGCCAGCAGGGCATGGACTAGCGGTGGCCCCGAGCAGTACTTC
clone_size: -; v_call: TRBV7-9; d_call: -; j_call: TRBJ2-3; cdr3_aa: CASSPGAGTSTDTQYF; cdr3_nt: TGTGCCAGCAGCCCAGGGGCAGGCACTAGCACAGATACGCAGTATTTT
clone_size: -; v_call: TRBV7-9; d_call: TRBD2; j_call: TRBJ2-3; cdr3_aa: CASSSTAGGHRYAYF; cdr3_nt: TGTGCCAGCAGCTCAACAGCGGGAGGGCACAGATACGCGTATTTT
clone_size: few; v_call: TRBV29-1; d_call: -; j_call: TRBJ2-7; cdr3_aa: CSVEVPGGPYEQYF; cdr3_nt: TGCAGCGTGGAGGTCCCCGGGGGACCCTACGAGCAGTACTTC
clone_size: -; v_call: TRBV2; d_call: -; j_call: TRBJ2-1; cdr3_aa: CASSDRSYNEQFF; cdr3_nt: TGTGCCAGCAGTGATCGCTCCTACAATGAGCAGTTCTTC
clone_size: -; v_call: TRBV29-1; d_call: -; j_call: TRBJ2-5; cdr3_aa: CSVPRAGRETQYF; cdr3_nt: TGCAGCGTCCCAAGGGCGGGTCGGGAGACCCAGTACTTC
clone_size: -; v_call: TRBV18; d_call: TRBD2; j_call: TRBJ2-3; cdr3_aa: CASSPPGGRVPDTQYF; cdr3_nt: TGTGCCAGCTCTCCTCCTGGCGGGAGAGTACCAGATACGCAGTATTTT
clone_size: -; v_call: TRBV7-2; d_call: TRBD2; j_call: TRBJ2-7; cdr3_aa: CASSSGTSGGTSEQYF; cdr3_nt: TGTGCCAGCAGCTCCGGGACTAGCGGGGGTACCTCGGAGCAGTACTTC
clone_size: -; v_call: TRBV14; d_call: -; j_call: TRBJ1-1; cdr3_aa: CASSQVQGRAEAFF; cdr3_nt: TGTGCCAGCAGCCAAGTTCAGGGCAGGGCTGAAGCTTTCTTT
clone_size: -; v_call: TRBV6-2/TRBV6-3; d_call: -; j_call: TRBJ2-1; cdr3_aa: CASSYPLGRTYNEQFF; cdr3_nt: TGTGCCAGCAGTTACCCACTCGGGAGAACCTACAATGAGCAGTTCTTC
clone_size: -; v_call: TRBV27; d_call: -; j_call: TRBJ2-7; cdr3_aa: CASSLAETFSYNEQYF; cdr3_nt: TGTGCCAGCAGTTTAGCGGAAACCTTCTCCTACAATGAGCAGTACTTC
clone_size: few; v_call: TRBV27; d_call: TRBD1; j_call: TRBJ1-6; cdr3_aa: CASSGTGVGNSPLHF; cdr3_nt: TGTGCCAGCAGTGGGACAGGGGTTGGAAATTCACCCCTCCACTTT
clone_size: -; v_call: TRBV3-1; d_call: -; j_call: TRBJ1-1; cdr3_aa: CASSWSNTEAFF; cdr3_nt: TGTGCCAGCAGCTGGTCGAACACTGAAGCTTTCTTT
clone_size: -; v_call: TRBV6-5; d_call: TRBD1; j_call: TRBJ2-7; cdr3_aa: CASSYGPGDRGYEQYF; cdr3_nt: TGTGCCAGCAGTTACGGACCGGGAGACAGGGGCTACGAGCAGTACTTC
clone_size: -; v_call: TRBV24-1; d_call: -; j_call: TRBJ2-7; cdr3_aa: CATSRKGTYEQYF; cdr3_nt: TGTGCCACCAGTCGTAAGGGAACCTACGAGCAGTACTTC
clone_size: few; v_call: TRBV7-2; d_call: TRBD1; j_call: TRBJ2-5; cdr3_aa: CASSLDRGDGTQYF; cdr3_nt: TGTGCCAGCAGCCTCGACAGGGGAGATGGGACCCAGTACTTC
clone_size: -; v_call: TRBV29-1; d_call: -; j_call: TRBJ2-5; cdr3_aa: CSVAGSGTPQETQYF; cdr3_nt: TGCAGCGTTGCGGGGTCCGGGACACCGCAAGAGACCCAGTACTTC
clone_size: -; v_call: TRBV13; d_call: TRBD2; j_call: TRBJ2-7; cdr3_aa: CASSLGVRLAGVSSEQYF; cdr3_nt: TGTGCCAGCAGCTTAGGGGTCCGACTAGCGGGAGTCTCATCCGAGCAGTACTTC
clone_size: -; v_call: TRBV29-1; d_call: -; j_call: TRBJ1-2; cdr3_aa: CSVLQGFDGYTF; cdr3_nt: TGCAGCGTCCTACAGGGTTTTGATGGCTACACCTTC
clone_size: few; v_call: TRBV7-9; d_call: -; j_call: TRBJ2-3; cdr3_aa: CASSFAGRGHRYAYF; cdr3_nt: TGTGCCAGCAGCTTCGCGGGTCGGGGGCACAGATACGCGTATTTT
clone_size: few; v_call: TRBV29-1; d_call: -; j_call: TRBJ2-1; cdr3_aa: CSVEGGYNEQFF; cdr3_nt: TGCAGCGTGGAGGGGGGTTACAATGAGCAGTTCTTC
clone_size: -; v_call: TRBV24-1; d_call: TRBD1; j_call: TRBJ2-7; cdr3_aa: CATSDLKTGEYEQYF; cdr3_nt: TGTGCCACCAGTGATTTGAAGACAGGGGAATACGAGCAGTACTTC
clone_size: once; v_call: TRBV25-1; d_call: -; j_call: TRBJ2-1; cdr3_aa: CASSENLDNEQFF; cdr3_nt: TGTGCCAGCAGTGAAAATTTAGACAATGAGCAGTTCTTC
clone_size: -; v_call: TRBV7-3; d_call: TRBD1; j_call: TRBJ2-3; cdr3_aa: CASSTEQGADTQYF; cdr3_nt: TGTGCCAGCAGCACAGAGCAGGGGGCAGATACGCAGTATTTT
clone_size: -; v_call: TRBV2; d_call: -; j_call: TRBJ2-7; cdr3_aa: CASSDFSLGEQYF; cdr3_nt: TGTGCCAGCAGCGATTTTTCTCTTGGCGAGCAGTACTTC
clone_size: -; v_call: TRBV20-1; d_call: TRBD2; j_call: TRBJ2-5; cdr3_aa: CSAIAGSTQETQYF; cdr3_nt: TGCAGTGCGATAGCGGGGAGTACGCAAGAGACCCAGTACTTC
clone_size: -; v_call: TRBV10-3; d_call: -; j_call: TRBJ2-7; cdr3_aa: CAIMAGDLEQYF; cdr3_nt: TGTGCCATCATGGCAGGTGACCTCGAGCAGTACTTC
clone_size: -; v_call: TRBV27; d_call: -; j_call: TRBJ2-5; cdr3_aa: CASLPVGASQETQYF; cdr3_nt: TGTGCCAGCCTCCCCGTGGGGGCTAGCCAAGAGACCCAGTACTTC
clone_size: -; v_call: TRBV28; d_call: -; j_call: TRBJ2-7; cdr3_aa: CASRSPYREQYF; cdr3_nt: TGTGCCAGCAGGAGTCCCTACCGGGAGCAGTACTTC
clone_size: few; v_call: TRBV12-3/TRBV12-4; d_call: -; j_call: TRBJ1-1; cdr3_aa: CASSLTGQNTEAFF; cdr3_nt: TGTGCCAGCAGCCTGACGGGCCAGAACACTGAAGCTTTCTTT
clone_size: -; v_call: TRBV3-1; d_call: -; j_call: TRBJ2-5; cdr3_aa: CASSQPRGAETQYF; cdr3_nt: TGTGCCAGCAGCCAACCCAGGGGGGCCGAGACCCAGTACTTC
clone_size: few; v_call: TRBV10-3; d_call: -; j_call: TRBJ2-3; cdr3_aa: CAISGGGLSTDTQYF; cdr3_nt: TGTGCCATCAGTGGTGGTGGACTTAGCACAGATACGCAGTATTTT
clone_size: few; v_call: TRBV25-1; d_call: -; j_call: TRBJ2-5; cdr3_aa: CASSEEGDYERETQYF; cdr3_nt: TGTGCCAGCAGTGAAGAGGGGGACTACGAAAGAGAGACCCAGTACTTC
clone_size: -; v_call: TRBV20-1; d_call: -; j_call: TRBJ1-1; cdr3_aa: CSARDLQWNTEAFF; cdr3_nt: TGCAGTGCTAGAGACCTTCAATGGAACACTGAAGCTTTCTTT
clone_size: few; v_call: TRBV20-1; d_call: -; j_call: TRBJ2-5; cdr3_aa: CSARDPLRAETQYF; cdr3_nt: TGCAGTGCTAGAGATCCTCTCAGGGCTGAGACCCAGTACTTC
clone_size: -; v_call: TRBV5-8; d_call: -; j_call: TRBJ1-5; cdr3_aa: CASSLAASYSNQPQHF; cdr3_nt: TGTGCCAGCAGCTTGGCCGCCAGCTATAGCAATCAGCCCCAGCATTTT
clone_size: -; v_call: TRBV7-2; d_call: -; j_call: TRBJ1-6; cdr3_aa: CASSPRTVTYNSPLHF; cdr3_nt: TGTGCCAGCAGCCCGAGGACGGTAACTTATAATTCACCCCTCCACTTT
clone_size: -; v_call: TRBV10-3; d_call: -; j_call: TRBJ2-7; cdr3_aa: CAISEVGMGTYEQYF; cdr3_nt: TGTGCCATCAGTGAGGTAGGGATGGGGACCTACGAGCAGTACTTC